This paragraph covers one T cell receptor (beta chain) sequence. Its specificity is not known. The data were taken from a study of OX40 agonist ivuxolimab in advanced cancers. Overall study context: Earlier treatment with anti-PD-1, anti-PD-L1 or anti-CTLA-4 was permitted, and 30% to 40% had received some. General study points: Expanded clones were, on average, more numerous among CD8+ T cells than CD4+.

With baseline, cycle 4 day 1, and cycle 7 day 1 as timepoints, blood was sampled. Profiling relied on immunoSEQ multiplex PCR, and the TCRdb table lists in-frame clones only, not all of them. The table shows fewer than 85,000 clones, with 89% occurring only once. The sample consisted of CD4+ or CD8+ T cells sorted from blood, taken in a trial of the OX40 agonist ivuxolimab. The clonotype originates from an adult with an advanced solid tumor such as melanoma, head and neck, liver or kidney cancer.

The CDR3 sequence: CASSALGQGKSTDTQYF. The CDR3 coding sequence is TGCGCCAGCAGCGCCCTTGGACAGGGAAAAAGCACAGATACGCAGTATTTT. The chain joins TRBV5-1 to TRBJ2-3; TRBD1 matches 8 bases. Losses at the gene ends were 4 bases for V and 0 bases for J; bases not matched to a gene: 10. The length of the CDR3 is 17 residues. Looked up from germline, CDR1 is SGHRS and CDR2 is YFSETQ.